These 16 T cell receptor beta chains were all obtained from the same sample, sequenced in a study of blood T cell repertoires in COVID-19. The data were produced by immunoSEQ multiplex PCR, yet TCRdb's version contains in-frame clones alone and is incomplete. The data hold just under 50,000 clones, with 90% observed a single time. Source material: peripheral blood. These receptors all come from a human donor in a cohort sampled during active COVID-19.

V and J are TRBV25-1 and TRBJ2-3, with 7 bases that match TRBD2. The V gene's germline CDR1 is MGHDK and CDR2 SYGVNS. V was pared by 2 bases and J by 5 bases, with 7 bases of the junction left unmatched. CDR3 length: 15 residues. CDR3 DNA: TGTGCCAGCAGTGAAGTCGGAGTAGCGGGAGATACGCAGTATTTT. Translating it yields CASSEVGVAGDTQYF.

The V call is TRBV19, the J call TRBJ1-1; D gene ambiguous. V was trimmed by 5 bases and J by 4 bases, leaving 8 bases between them. The V gene's germline CDR1 is LNHDA and CDR2 SQIVND (reference sequence). The CDR3 sequence is 12 residues long. CDR3 amino acids: CASSSISTEAFF. The CDR3 DNA sequence: TGTGCCAGTAGTTCTATTAGCACTGAAGCTTTCTTT.

The V call is TRBV11-2, the J call TRBJ2-7; D possibly corresponds to TRBD1 (5 bases). The CDR3 spans 15 residues. The V end lost 2 bases, the J end lost 1 base, and 12 bases lay between the germline ends. Per the germline V gene, CDR1 is SGHAT and CDR2 is FQNNGV. Here the CDR3 DNA reads TGTGCCAGCAGCTTAAGTACAGGTGGATCCTACGAGCAGTACTTC. Residues: CASSLSTGGSYEQYF.

This rearrangement joins TRBV5-6 to TRBJ1-1; D gene uncertain. Germline V gives CDR1 SGHDT, CDR2 YYEEEE. The CDR3 extends over 13 amino acids. V dropped 1 base and J dropped 0 bases, with 4 bases sitting between them. The CDR3 DNA follows: TGTGCCAGCAGCTTGCCAGTGAACACTGAAGCTTTCTTT. Translating gives CASSLPVNTEAFF.

The rearrangement uses TRBV25-1 and TRBJ1-2; TRBD1 might be the D (5 bases). Per the germline V gene, CDR1 is MGHDK and CDR2 is SYGVNS. The CDR3 covers 14 residues. Trimming took 2 bases from V and 4 from J, leaving 11 bases between them. In DNA, the CDR3 is TGTGCCAGCAGTGAACAGGGAGGATTCTATGGCTACACCTTC. Translating it yields CASSEQGGFYGYTF.

This clone was seen just once. The V call is TRBV6-5, the J call TRBJ1-5; 10 nucleotides align to TRBD1. Germline trimming cut 10 bases from V and 6 bases from J; bases unmatched to any gene: 6. Germline CDR1 MNHEY, CDR2 SVGAGI. The CDR3 has 13 amino acids. As DNA, the CDR3 is TGTGCCACAGGGACAGGGGAAAGTCAGCCCCAGCATTTT. Translated: CATGTGESQPQHF.

V usage is TRBV19 and J usage is TRBJ1-1; D is unresolved. CDR3 length: 12 residues. V was shortened by 6 bases and J by 5 bases, with 10 bases between the two germline ends. Germline-derived CDR1 and CDR2 are LNHDA and SQIVND (reference sequence). CDR3 in amino acids: CASSTKRTEAFF. CDR3 nucleotides: TGTGCCAGTAGCACCAAGAGGACTGAAGCTTTCTTT.

The chain uses TRBV5-1 and TRBJ2-5, with 11 nucleotides matching TRBD1. J was trimmed by 2 bases and V by 3 bases; bases with no gene match: 3. Per the germline V gene, CDR1 is SGHRS and CDR2 is YFSETQ. The CDR3 consists of 15 residues. CDR3 residues: CASSWTGGQQETQYF. CDR3 DNA: TGCGCCAGCAGCTGGACAGGGGGCCAACAAGAGACCCAGTACTTC.

The rearrangement joins TRBV24-1 to TRBJ2-7, with 8 bases fitting TRBD2. CDR1 is KGHDR and CDR2 is SFDVKD in the germline V gene. V gave up 3 bases and J gave up 7 bases; unmatched junction bases: 13. This CDR3 has 16 amino acids. In DNA form, the CDR3 reads TGTGCCACCAGTGATCCACGGGAGGGCCGCTGGCGGGAGCAGTACTTC. Translation gives CATSDPREGRWREQYF.

This clone was seen more than once but under ten times. The chain's CDR3 is CASSLGSATRQETQYF. CDR3 bases: TGTGCCAGCAGCTTGGGTAGCGCGACGAGACAAGAGACCCAGTACTTC. This chain connects TRBV5-4 to TRBJ2-5, with D tentatively TRBD2 (5 bases). Trimming cost V 0 bases and J 2 bases, with 14 bases left between them. The CDR3 is 16 residues long. Germline CDR1 reads SGHNT; CDR2 reads YYREEE (reference sequence).

The chain uses TRBV5-8 and TRBJ1-1; TRBD1 is a possible D gene (5 bases). Germline assignment: CDR1 SGHTS and CDR2 YDEGEE. The V and J ends lost 2 bases and 4 bases respectively, with 15 bases between them. This CDR3 contains 15 residues. CDR3 amino acids: CASSFRGAGGTEAFF. CDR3 DNA: TGTGCCAGCAGCTTTAGAGGGGCCGGGGGCACTGAAGCTTTCTTT.

The chain links TRBV24-1 to TRBJ2-3; TRBD2 matches 8 bases. Germline V gene lookup returns CDR1 KGHDR and CDR2 SFDVKD. The CDR3 contains 16 residues. The J segment lost 7 bases and the V segment lost 1 base, leaving 9 bases of the junction unmatched. The CDR3 DNA reads TGTGCCACCAGTGATTTAAACAGCGGGAGAAGGAATACGCAGTATTTT. This codes for CATSDLNSGRRNTQYF.

The CDR3 sequence: CASTLSGGQNGYTF. The DNA of the CDR3 is TGTGCCAGTACGTTATCGGGGGGGCAGAATGGCTACACCTTC. The chain combines TRBV4-2 with TRBJ1-2, with D possibly matching TRBD1 (6 bases). Germline V gene lookup returns CDR1 LGHNA and CDR2 YNFKEQ. The CDR3 loop spans 14 amino acids. Trimming removed 9 bases at V and 6 bases at J, with 20 bases between.

This chain links TRBV12-3 or TRBV12-4 with TRBJ2-7; D possibly corresponds to TRBD1 (6 bases). V was cut by 7 bases and J by 2 bases, with 12 bases left in between. This CDR3 region has 13 residues. CDR3 DNA sequence: TGTGCCAGCAATCGGGACATGACCTACGAGCAGTACTTC. Protein: CASNRDMTYEQYF.

The chain recombines TRBV5-4 with TRBJ1-1; the D gene is possibly TRBD1 (5 bases). From germline, CDR1 is SGHNT and CDR2 YYREEE (reference sequence). V lost 2 bases, J lost 2 bases, and 10 bases lay in between. The CDR3 consists of 14 residues. CDR3 in amino acids: CASSFTGANTEAFF. CDR3 sequence (DNA): TGTGCCAGCAGCTTTACAGGAGCAAACACTGAAGCTTTCTTT.

Comments on this clone: A junction end diverges from the germline sequence, so it may reflect a read error. Within the sample, other DNA sequences also encode this same CDR3. The genes are TRBV30 and TRBJ2-5; perhaps TRBD1 as D (8 bases). The CDR3 has 15 residues. Germline V gene data show CDR1 as GTSNPN and CDR2 as SVGIG (reference sequence). The CDR3: CAWTNGQGGGETQYF. For the CDR3, the DNA is TGCGCCTGGACTAACGGACAGGGAGGGGGAGAGACCCAGTACTTC.